This TCR beta chain derives from a study of CD8+CD57+ T cells in acquired aplastic anemia. Study-level information: Average DNA yield from sorted CD4+ and CD8+ cells was about 3 ug. Study-level points and caveats: CD8+ Simpson's diversity in patients was not significantly different from that in controls. Patients and controls shared twenty-nine CD8+ CDR3 sequences, highly expressed in patients.

The CDR3 consists of 13 residues. CDR1 is SGDLS and CDR2 is YYNGEE in the germline V gene. The V gene lost 4 bases and the J gene lost 7 bases, with 14 bases spanning the gap. Genomic DNA was employed as the template in profiling TCR beta VDJ and CDR3. Each CDR3 protein gets one entry after TCRdb re-called the reads with MiXCR. The sample includes hundreds of thousands of distinct CDR3 sequences, roughly three fifths of them seen just once. A word on this clonotype: Its antigen is as yet unknown.

The receptor's source is a human donor with severe aplastic anemia or a healthy control (not recorded which). Sample: sorted CD4+, CD8+, or CD8+CD57+ T cells (not recorded which) from PBMCs. This chain connects TRBV9 to TRBJ1-2; maybe TRBD1 (5 bases). Here the CDR3 DNA reads TGTGCCAGCAGCCTAAATGTGGGGGGTGGCTACACCTTC. As protein: CASSLNVGGGYTF.